The present T cell receptor (beta chain) was sequenced within a study of long-term antiretroviral therapy in people with HIV. CDR1 SNHLY and CDR2 FYNNEI come from the germline V gene. Trimming removed 3 bases at V and 7 bases at J, with 7 bases between. This CDR3 region has 12 residues. Samples were assayed with immunoSEQ v3.0 at survey level. The protocol was immunoSEQ multiplex PCR, while the TCRdb copy is restricted to in-frame clones and leaves out a portion. The sample includes around 20,000 clones, 65% to 85% of them seen just once. Whole-study findings and limits: Among HIV repertoires, CDR3 length ranges were narrower than those of controls.

Turning to this clone: Its specificity is unknown.

This material consisted of unsorted PBMCs, taken 0.9 years after starting antiretroviral therapy. V gene TRBV2 combines with J gene TRBJ1-5, with D possibly being TRBD1 (5 bases). The origin of this receptor is a young man with HIV. As DNA, the CDR3 is TGTGCCAGCAGTGAGGAGGGGCAGCCCCAGCATTTT. Translating gives CASSEEGQPQHF.